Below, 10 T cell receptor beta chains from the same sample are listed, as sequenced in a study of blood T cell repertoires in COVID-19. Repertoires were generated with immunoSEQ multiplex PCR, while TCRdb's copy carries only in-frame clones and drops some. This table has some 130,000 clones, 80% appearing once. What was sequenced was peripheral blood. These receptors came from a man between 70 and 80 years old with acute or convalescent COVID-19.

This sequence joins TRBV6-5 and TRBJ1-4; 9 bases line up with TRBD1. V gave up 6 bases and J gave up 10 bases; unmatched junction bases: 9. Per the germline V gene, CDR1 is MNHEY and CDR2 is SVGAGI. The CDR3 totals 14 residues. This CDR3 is CASSLGQGTGKLFF. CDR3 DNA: TGTGCCAGCAGCCTGGGACAGGGAACAGGAAAACTGTTTTTT.

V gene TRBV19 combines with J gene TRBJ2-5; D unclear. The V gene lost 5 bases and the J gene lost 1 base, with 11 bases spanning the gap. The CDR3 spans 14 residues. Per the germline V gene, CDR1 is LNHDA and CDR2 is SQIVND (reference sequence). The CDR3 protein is CASSGPGFQETQYF. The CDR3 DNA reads TGTGCCAGTAGTGGCCCCGGGTTCCAAGAGACCCAGTACTTC.

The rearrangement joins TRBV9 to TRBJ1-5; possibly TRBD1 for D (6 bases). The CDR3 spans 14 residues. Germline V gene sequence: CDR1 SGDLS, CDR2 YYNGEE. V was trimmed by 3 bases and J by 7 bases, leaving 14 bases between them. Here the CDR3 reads CASSERQAGQPQHF. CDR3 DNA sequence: TGTGCCAGCAGCGAGAGACAGGCAGGCCAGCCCCAGCATTTT.

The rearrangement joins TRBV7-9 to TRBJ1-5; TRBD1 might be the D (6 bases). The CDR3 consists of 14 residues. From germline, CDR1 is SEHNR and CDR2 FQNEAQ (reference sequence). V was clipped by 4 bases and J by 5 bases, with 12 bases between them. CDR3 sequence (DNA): TGTGCCAGCAGCTCGGACAGCGCCTATCAGCCCCAGCATTTT. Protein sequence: CASSSDSAYQPQHF.

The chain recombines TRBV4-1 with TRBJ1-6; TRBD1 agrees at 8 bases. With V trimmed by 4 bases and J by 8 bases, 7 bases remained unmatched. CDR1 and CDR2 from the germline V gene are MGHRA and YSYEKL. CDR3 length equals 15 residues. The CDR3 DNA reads TGCGCCAGCAGCCTCAGGGGGCAGATGGATTCACCCCTCCACTTT. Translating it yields CASSLRGQMDSPLHF.

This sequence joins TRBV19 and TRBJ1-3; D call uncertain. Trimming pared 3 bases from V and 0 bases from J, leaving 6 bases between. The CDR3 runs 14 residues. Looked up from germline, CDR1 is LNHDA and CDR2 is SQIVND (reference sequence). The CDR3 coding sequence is TGTGCCAGTAGTATGTCTTACTCTGGAAACACCATATATTTT. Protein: CASSMSYSGNTIYF. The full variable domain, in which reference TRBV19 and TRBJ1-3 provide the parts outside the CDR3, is DGGITQSPKYLFRKEGQNVTLSCEQNLNHDAMYWYRQDPGQGLRLIYYSQIVNDFQKGDIAEGYSVSREKKESFPLTVTSAQKNPTAFYLCASSMSYSGNTIYFGEGSWLTVV.

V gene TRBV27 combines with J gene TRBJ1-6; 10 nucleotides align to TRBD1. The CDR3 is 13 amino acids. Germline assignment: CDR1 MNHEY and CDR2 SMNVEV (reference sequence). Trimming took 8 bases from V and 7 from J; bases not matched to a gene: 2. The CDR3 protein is CASSGQGNSPLHF. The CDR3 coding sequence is TGTGCCAGCTCGGGACAGGGGAATTCACCCCTCCACTTT.

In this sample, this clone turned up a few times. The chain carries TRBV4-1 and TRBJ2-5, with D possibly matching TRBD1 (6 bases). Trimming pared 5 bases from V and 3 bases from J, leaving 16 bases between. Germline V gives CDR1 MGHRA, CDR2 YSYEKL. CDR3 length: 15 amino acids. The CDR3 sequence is CASSTKLGTKETQYF. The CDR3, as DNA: TGCGCCAGCAGCACCAAGCTCGGGACAAAAGAGACCCAGTACTTC.

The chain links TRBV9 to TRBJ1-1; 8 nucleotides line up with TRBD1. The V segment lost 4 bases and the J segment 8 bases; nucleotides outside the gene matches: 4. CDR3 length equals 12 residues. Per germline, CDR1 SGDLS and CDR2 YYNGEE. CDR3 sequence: CASSSRDREAFF. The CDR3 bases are TGTGCCAGCAGCTCAAGGGACAGGGAAGCTTTCTTT.

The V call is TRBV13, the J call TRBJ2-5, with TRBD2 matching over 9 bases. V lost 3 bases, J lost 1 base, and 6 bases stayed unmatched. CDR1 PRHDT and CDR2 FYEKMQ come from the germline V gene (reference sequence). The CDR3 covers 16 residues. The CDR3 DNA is TGTGCCAGCAGCTTCTGTAGCGGGGGCCGCCAAGAGACCCAGTACTTC. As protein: CASSFCSGGRQETQYF. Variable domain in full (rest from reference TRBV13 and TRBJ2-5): AAGVIQSPRHLIKEKRETATLKCYPIPRHDTVYWYQQGPGQDPQFLISFYEKMQSDKGSIPDRFSAQQFSDYHSELNMSSLELGDSALYFCASSFCSGGRQETQYFGPGTRLLVL.